This entry lists 13 T cell receptor beta chains sequenced from one sample in a study of T cell repertoires in ileal Crohn's disease. Sample time point: neoterminal ileum biopsy at postoperative endoscopy, about 6 months after surgery. Profiled with immunoSEQ multiplex PCR; TCRdb holds only in-frame clones, not every one. The data show about 62,000 clones, roughly nine tenths seen once. Sequenced sample: ileal tissue. These receptors were collected from an adult with Crohn's disease.

CDR3 bases: TGTGCCAGCAGCCAGCAGACAGGGATGAACACTGAAGCTTTCTTT. Amino acids: CASSQQTGMNTEAFF. The chain joins TRBV4-2 to TRBJ1-1; 7 nucleotides match TRBD1. The V gene's germline CDR1 is LGHNA and CDR2 YNFKEQ. This CDR3 spans 15 amino acids. The trim removed 3 bases at V and 0 bases at J, leaving 4 bases unmatched.

The chain is built from TRBV5-4 and TRBJ1-1; perhaps TRBD1 as D (5 bases). Germline values: CDR1 SGHNT, CDR2 YYREEE (reference sequence). The V end was cut by 4 bases, the J end by 10 bases, with 17 bases between. CDR3 length: 13 residues. The CDR3 nucleotides read TGTGCCAGCAGCCTAACCGACGCCACAGGAGCTTTCTTT. The encoded protein is CASSLTDATGAFF.

V usage is TRBV29-1 and J usage is TRBJ2-7; 9 bases match TRBD1. Germline CDR1 SQVTM, CDR2 ANQGSEA. The CDR3 loop spans 12 amino acids. Trimming at V came to 4 bases and at J to 3 bases, leaving 1 base not matched to a gene. CDR3 loop: CSVGTGVYEQYF. The CDR3 nucleotides read TGCAGCGTTGGGACAGGGGTCTACGAGCAGTACTTC.

This sequence joins TRBV5-1 and TRBJ1-2, with D uncertain. The V end was cut by 7 bases, the J end by 2 bases, with 12 bases between. The CDR3 has 13 amino acids. The germline CDR1 and CDR2 sequences are SGHRS and YFSETQ. The chain's CDR3 is CASSQDVNYGYTF. DNA of the CDR3: TGCGCCAGCTCCCAGGATGTCAACTATGGCTACACCTTC.

The chain carries TRBV9 and TRBJ2-1; no clear D gene. Germline V gene data show CDR1 as SGDLS and CDR2 as YYNGEE. This CDR3 is 11 amino acids long. The V gene lost 4 bases and the J gene lost 9 bases, with 8 bases spanning the gap. The CDR3 DNA reads TGTGCCAGCAGCACACGCCGTGAGCAGTTCTTC. Translation gives CASSTRREQFF. Full variable domain (rest looked up from reference TRBV9 and TRBJ2-1): DSGVTQTPKHLITATGQRVTLRCSPRSGDLSVYWYQQSLDQGLQFLIQYYNGEERAKGNILERFSAQQFPDLHSELNLSSLELGDSALYFCASSTRREQFFGPGTRLTVL.

The chain combines TRBV5-1 with TRBJ1-4, with TRBD1 matching over 7 bases. The length of the CDR3 is 16 residues. V trimming: 0 bases; J trimming: 5 bases; junction bases outside the gene matches: 7. Germline loops: CDR1 SGHRS, CDR2 YFSETQ. CDR3 protein: CASSLGPGQTNEKLFF. The CDR3 DNA reads as TGCGCCAGCAGCTTGGGTCCGGGACAGACAAATGAAAAACTGTTTTTT. The full variable domain, completed using reference TRBV5-1 and TRBJ1-4, is KAGVTQTPRYLIKTRGQQVTLSCSPISGHRSVSWYQQTPGQGLQFLFEYFSETQRNKGNFPGRFSGRQFSNSRSEMNVSTLELGDSALYLCASSLGPGQTNEKLFFGSGTQLSVL.

This clone has just one count. This chain links TRBV19 with TRBJ2-1, with TRBD2 as a possible D gene (5 bases). The V and J ends lost 2 bases and 6 bases respectively, with 8 bases between them. Germline CDR1 reads LNHDA; CDR2 reads SQIVND (reference sequence). The CDR3 has 13 residues. CDR3 sequence reads: CASSIFEGNEQFF. The CDR3 DNA is TGTGCCAGTAGTATATTTGAGGGCAATGAGCAGTTCTTC.

The V and J genes are TRBV21-1 and TRBJ2-7; no check of the table's D call, TRBD1, against the DNA was made. TRBV21-1 is a listed pseudogene. The CDR3 contains 9 residues. CDR3: CASSKVDTV. The CDR3 region has the DNA TGTGCCAGCAGCAAAGTCGACACCGTC.

The rearrangement links TRBV5-4 to TRBJ2-1, with D possibly matching TRBD1 (6 bases). This CDR3 is 15 amino acids long. Germline CDR1 is SGHNT and CDR2 is YYREEE (reference sequence). V lost 7 bases and J lost 0, with 14 bases in between. This CDR3 reads CASLQGPSSYNEQFF. Here the CDR3 DNA reads TGTGCCAGCCTACAGGGTCCGAGCTCCTACAATGAGCAGTTCTTC.

This clone was observed once. The genes are TRBV7-3 and TRBJ2-2; TRBD1 might be the D (6 bases). From germline, CDR1 is SGHTA and CDR2 FQGTGA. V was pared by 2 bases and J by 8 bases, with 18 bases between. The CDR3 length is 16 residues. CDR3 nucleotides: TGTGCCAGCAGCTTATTCCAGGGGACCTTGTCTGGGGAGCTGTTTTTT. Encoded protein: CASSLFQGTLSGELFF.

CDR3 protein: CASSLPGLATGELFF. Written as DNA, the CDR3 is TGTGCCAGCAGCCTCCCGGGACTAGCGACCGGGGAGCTGTTTTTT. The chain combines TRBV5-4 with TRBJ2-2; TRBD2 aligns across 10 bases. The germline V gene encodes CDR1 SGHNT and CDR2 YYREEE (reference sequence). The CDR3 contains 15 residues. Trimming cost V 4 bases and J 5 bases; bases outside gene matches: 5.

V usage is TRBV5-8 and J usage is TRBJ1-1; no definite D call. The CDR3 length is 13 residues. Germline CDR1 SGHTS, CDR2 YDEGEE. Trimming took 0 bases from V and 8 from J, leaving 11 bases between them. CDR3 DNA sequence: TGTGCCAGCAGCTTGGGGAGGACGGTCGAAGCTTTCTTT. Translation: CASSLGRTVEAFF.

The CDR3 coding sequence is TGTGCCAGCAGCCTGTGGACAGGGAGAATGAACACTGAAGCTTTCTTT. This codes for CASSLWTGRMNTEAFF. The rearrangement joins TRBV7-9 to TRBJ1-1; 8 positions match TRBD1. Germline trimming cut 5 bases from V and 0 bases from J; bases unmatched to any gene: 8. Germline CDR1 is SEHNR and CDR2 is FQNEAQ (reference sequence). The CDR3 is made up of 16 amino acids.